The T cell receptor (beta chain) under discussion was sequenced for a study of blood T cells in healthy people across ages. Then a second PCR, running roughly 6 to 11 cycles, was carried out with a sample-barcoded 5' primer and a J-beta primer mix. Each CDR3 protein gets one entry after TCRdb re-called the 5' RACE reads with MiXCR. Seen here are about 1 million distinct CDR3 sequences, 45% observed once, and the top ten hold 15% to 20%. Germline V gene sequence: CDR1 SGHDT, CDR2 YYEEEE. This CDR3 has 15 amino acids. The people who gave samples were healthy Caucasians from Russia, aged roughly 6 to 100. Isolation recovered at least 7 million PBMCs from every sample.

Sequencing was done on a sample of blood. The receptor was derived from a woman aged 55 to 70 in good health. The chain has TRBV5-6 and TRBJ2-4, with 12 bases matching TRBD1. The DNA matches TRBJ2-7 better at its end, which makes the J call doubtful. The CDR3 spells CASSFPGQGASEQYF. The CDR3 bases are TGTGCCAGCAGCTTCCCGGGACAGGGGGCCTCCGAGCAGTACTTC.